This TCR beta chain comes out of a study of long-term antiretroviral therapy in people with HIV. A v3.0 immunoSEQ assay was performed at survey level. Clones were read by immunoSEQ multiplex PCR, and TCRdb kept only the in-frame ones, dropping some. The table includes about 27,000 clones, 85% detected once. For this clone: Its cognate antigen is unknown.

Every participant with HIV received treatment in the United States. Findings and caveats of the study: Before ART, certain clones expanded, and these dominated the repertoire at all time points. ART adherence, viral resistance and therapy changes went unrecorded. Against controls, HIV repertoires showed narrower ranges of CDR3 length.

Per germline, CDR1 ENHRY and CDR2 SYGVKD. Trimming left V 2 bases short and J 6 bases short, with 11 bases between. This CDR3 region has 14 residues. V gene TRBV10-3 combines with J gene TRBJ1-5, with TRBD1 as a possible D gene (5 bases). This specimen consisted of unsorted PBMCs, obtained 2.3 years after starting antiretroviral therapy. The sequence derives from a man aged 35 to 55 with HIV. Here the CDR3 DNA reads TGTGCCATCAGTGAGCACCGGGGCGGTCAGCCCCAGCATTTT. Protein: CAISEHRGGQPQHF.